Shown below are 24 T cell receptor beta chains from a single sample sequenced in a study of tumor and adjacent non-tumor tissue in lung cancer. The library came from three nested PCR rounds adapted from ARM-PCR protocols. TCRdb processed the multiplex PCR reads anew with MiXCR; each CDR3 protein has one entry. The sample has 40,000 to 45,000 distinct CDR3 sequences, roughly 60% seen once; the top ten hold 19%. The template was RNA from unsorted bulk tissue. More than 3 cm separated this lung sample from the edge of the tumor. Sequences were obtained from distant non-tumor lung tissue. Receptor source: a woman aged 40 to 55 with non-small cell lung cancer.

With regard to this clonotype: Given the absence of the conserved phenylalanine or tryptophan at the CDR3 end, a read error is likely. No DNA is shown, since the ends of the CDR3 on it are uncertain; the CDR3 is the one TCRdb lists. V usage is TRBV11-2 and J usage is TRBJ2-5; the D call TRBD1 from the table was never checked on the DNA. Germline V gene data show CDR1 as SGHAT and CDR2 as FQNNGV. The CDR3 adds up to 14 amino acids, both ends counted. The CDR3 reads CASSGSRGLETRYL.

In regard to this clonotype: Its ends do not fully match the called genes, so a read error is possible. This chain links TRBV11-2 with TRBJ2-1; the D is unclear. This CDR3 has 13 amino acids. Germline assignment: CDR1 SGHAT and CDR2 FQNNGV. The CDR3 DNA reads as TGTGCCAGCAGTTTATCCGGTCTTGAGCTAGAGTCCTTC. As protein: CASSLSGLELESF.

As to this clonotype: Compared with germline, one end of the junction differs, possibly owing to a read error. The chain recombines TRBV29-1 with TRBJ2-5; TRBD2 is a possible D gene (6 bases). Germline V CDR1 and CDR2: SQVTM, ANQGSEA. CDR3 length: 13 residues. The CDR3 sequence: CSVLARVQETQYF. Here the CDR3 DNA reads TGTAGCGTTCTAGCGAGGGTGCAAGAGACCCAGTACTTC.

The V and J genes are TRBV11-2 and TRBJ2-7, with D possibly called TRBD1 or TRBD2 (5 bases each). This CDR3 comprises 13 residues. With 11 bases removed from V and 4 bases from J, the gap between germline ends came to 18 bases. CDR1 is SGHAT and CDR2 is FQNNGV in the germline V gene. The CDR3 reads CAGTPEGSYEQYF. The CDR3 DNA sequence: TGTGCCGGCACCCCAGAGGGGTCTTACGAGCAGTACTTC.

For this clonotype: The conserved final phenylalanine or tryptophan is absent from the CDR3, which likely points to a read error. The chain employs TRBV6-1 and TRBJ1-5; D gene ambiguous. The CDR3 is made up of 14 amino acids. The V gene's germline CDR1 is MNHNS and CDR2 SASEGT. The V gene lost 2 bases and the J gene lost 4 bases, with 9 bases spanning the gap. The CDR3 protein is CASSELPQNQPQHI. In DNA form, the CDR3 reads TGTGCCAGCAGTGAACTACCTCAAAATCAGCCCCAGCATATT.

To note about this clonotype: A much larger clone sits a single nucleotide away, making a read error possible. The gene calls are TRBV7-9 and TRBJ2-3, with D perhaps matching TRBD2 (6 bases). Germline CDR1 SEHNR, CDR2 FQNEAQ (reference sequence). CDR3 length: 16 residues. The CDR3 protein is CSSSFMRDTSTDTQYF. The CDR3 coding sequence is TGTTCCAGCAGCTTCATGCGGGATACTAGCACAGATACGCAGTATTTT.

The V and J genes are TRBV5-5 and TRBJ2-7; a possible D gene is TRBD2 (6 bases). The CDR3 is 14 amino acids. Trimming left V 4 bases short and J 3 bases short, with 14 bases between. Germline loops: CDR1 SGHKS, CDR2 YYEKEE (reference sequence). CDR3 residues: CASSAYRESYEQYF. The DNA of the CDR3 is TGTGCCAGCAGCGCTTACCGGGAGAGCTACGAGCAGTACTTC.

A few counts support this clonotype. One junction end does not reproduce the germline sequence, and a read error may be involved. The chain employs TRBV6-2 or TRBV6-3 and TRBJ2-2; 9 positions agree with TRBD2. This CDR3 spans 14 amino acids. Germline lookup yields CDR1 MNHEY and CDR2 SVGEGT. The CDR3: CVSSKRGESGELFF. The CDR3 region has the DNA TGTGTCAGCAGTAAGCGGGGGGAATCTGGGGAGCTGTTTTTT.

Note on this clonotype: The conserved phenylalanine or tryptophan is not found at the CDR3 terminus, so this likely reflects a read error. Because the CDR3's place on the DNA is in doubt, the DNA is left out and the CDR3 is given as listed by TCRdb. The V gene is TRBV6-2 or TRBV6-3, the J gene TRBJ2-7; no check of the table's D call, TRBD2, against the DNA was made. The germline V gene has CDR1 MNHEY and CDR2 SVGEGT. The CDR3 is 13 residues long, counting both termini. The CDR3 sequence is CASGRAPSYEKYY.

As for this clonotype: A read error may explain this, as a much larger clone is one base away. The chain is built from TRBV28 and TRBJ1-1, with D perhaps matching TRBD1 (6 bases). V lost 8 bases to trimming and J lost 11 bases, with 24 bases between them. The CDR3 extends over 14 amino acids. Germline V gives CDR1 MDHEN, CDR2 SYDVKM. CDR3 in DNA: TGTGCCAGCGGCCGAGAACTGACAGGTTCAGCCGCTTTCTTT. Protein product: CASGRELTGSAAFF.

For this clonotype: At one boundary the junction diverges from the germline segment, which might be a read error. This rearrangement joins TRBV4-1 to TRBJ1-4; D not resolved. Germline CDR1 is MGHRA and CDR2 is YSYEKL. This CDR3 is 13 amino acids long. Written as DNA, the CDR3 is TGCGCCAACAGCCAAGTTTCGGATTTTGGACTGTTTTTT. It translates to CANSQVSDFGLFF.

Comments on this clonotype: Its ends do not fully match the called genes, so a read error is possible. The chain combines TRBV14 with TRBJ2-1; D perhaps matches TRBD1 (5 bases). The CDR3 is 17 residues long. Germline CDR1 and CDR2: SGHDN and FVKESK. CDR3 DNA: TGTGCTAGCAACCAAGTAGGGGTCCCAAGCTCCTACAATGAGCAGTTCTTC. Protein: CASNQVGVPSSYNEQFF.

This clonotype was seen many times. The chain has TRBV4-1 and TRBJ1-5; a weak D match, TRBD1 (5 bases). The V and J ends lost 1 base and 5 bases respectively, with 18 bases between them. The germline V gene encodes CDR1 MGHRA and CDR2 YSYEKL. This CDR3 is built from 17 residues. In DNA, the CDR3 is TGCGCCAGCAGCCAAGGGCCCCCCGACAGCCCCTATCAGCCCCAGCATTTT. It is translated as CASSQGPPDSPYQPQHF.

A word on this clonotype: One end of the junction fails to match germline, which may point to a read error. The chain has TRBV4-1 and TRBJ2-6; D might be TRBD2 (5 bases). The germline V gene encodes CDR1 MGHRA and CDR2 YSYEKL. This CDR3 has 16 residues. The DNA for the CDR3 is TGCGCCAGCAACCAAGTGGTGGGAAACGGGGTCAACGTCCTGACTTTC. This translates into CASNQVVGNGVNVLTF.

With respect to this clonotype: At one end the junction does not follow the germline gene, possibly because of a read error. The genes are TRBV11-2 and TRBJ2-3; D gene uncertain. Germline V gene lookup returns CDR1 SGHAT and CDR2 FQNNGV. This CDR3 contains 14 residues. The chain's CDR3 is CTSSPLSTADTQYF. The CDR3 DNA reads TGTACCAGCAGTCCTCTAAGCACGGCAGATACGCAGTATTTT. The full variable domain, its missing parts supplied by reference TRBV11-2 and TRBJ2-3, is EAGVAQSPRYKIIEKRQSVAFWCNPISGHATLYWYQQILGQGPKLLIQFQNNGVVDDSQLPKDRFSAERLKGVDSTLKIQPAKLEDSAVYLCTSSPLSTADTQYFGPGTRLTVL.

To note about this clonotype: This could be a read error, since a much larger clone is one nucleotide away. The chain has TRBV30 and TRBJ1-4; the match to TRBD1 covers 10 bases. The CDR3 runs to 13 residues. CDR1 and CDR2 from the germline V gene are GTSNPN and SVGIG (reference sequence). This CDR3 is CAWDRGQAERLFF. Here the CDR3 DNA reads TGTGCCTGGGACAGGGGGCAGGCTGAAAGACTGTTTTTT.

This chain connects TRBV28 to TRBJ2-2; tentative D call: TRBD2 (5 bases). CDR1 is MDHEN and CDR2 is SYDVKM in the germline V gene. The CDR3 length is 13 residues. Deletions cut 6 bases from V and 17 bases from J, with 22 bases between. The CDR3 coding sequence is TGTGCCAGCAGACCGCAGGATACCGGGGAACTCTTTTTT. It codes for CASRPQDTGELFF.

About this clonotype itself: At one of its ends the junction is not consistent with the germline gene, which may arise from a read error. This chain links TRBV7-9 with TRBJ2-1; D possibly matches TRBD1 or TRBD2 (5 bases each). Per germline, CDR1 SEHNR and CDR2 FQNEAQ (reference sequence). The CDR3 is 16 residues long. The CDR3 region is CASSYRGHSTHTEQFF. CDR3 DNA: TGTGCTAGCAGCTACCGGGGCCACTCAACTCACACTGAGCAGTTCTTC.

This clonotype has at least ten counts. The genes are TRBV28 and TRBJ1-1; tentatively, D is TRBD1 (6 bases). Germline values: CDR1 MDHEN, CDR2 SYDVKM. V lost 7 bases to trimming and J lost 10 bases, with 19 bases between them. CDR3 length equals 13 residues. The CDR3 DNA sequence: TGTGCCAGCACACCACTTCGAGGGGGGCGAGCTTTCTTT. Its protein is CASTPLRGGRAFF. The full variable domain, rest sourced from reference TRBV28 and TRBJ1-1, is DVKVTQSSRYLVKRTGEKVFLECVQDMDHENMFWYRQDPGLGLRLIYFSYDVKMKEKGDIPEGYSVSREKKERFSLILESASTNQTSMYLCASTPLRGGRAFFGQGTRLTVV.

About this clonotype itself: Germline is not matched at one junction end, which may reflect a read error. J is TRBJ2-7 and V is TRBV11-2; perhaps TRBD1 as D (6 bases). CDR1 and CDR2 (germline): SGHAT, FQNNGV. This CDR3 has 15 residues. Written as DNA, the CDR3 is TGCACCAGCAGCTTAGAATTACAGGGTTCTCATGAGCAGTACTTC. It codes for CTSSLELQGSHEQYF.

Comments on this clonotype: One junction end disagrees with the germline gene, perhaps due to a read error. The chain combines TRBV20-1 with TRBJ2-4, with a weak D call TRBD2 (6 bases). CDR1 DFQATT and CDR2 SNEGSKA come from the germline V gene (reference sequence). CDR3 length: 13 residues. This chain's CDR3 is CSASGGAKSIQYF. CDR3 DNA sequence: TGCAGTGCTAGTGGCGGGGCCAAAAGCATTCAGTACTTC.

This clonotype was recorded a few times. Given a much more abundant clone one base away, this may be a read error. J is TRBJ2-3 and V is TRBV6-5; D gene ambiguous. Trimming removed 1 base from V and 1 base from J, with 3 bases in between. The CDR3 contains 13 residues. CDR1 and CDR2 (germline): MNHEY, SVGAGI. The CDR3 spells CASSYWCTDTQYF. CDR3 coding DNA: TGTGCCAGCAGTTACTGGTGCACAGATACGCAGTATTTT.

Remarks on this clonotype: This may come from a read error, since a much larger clone is one base off. This chain joins TRBV30 and TRBJ1-1; D gene unclear. CDR1 GTSNPN and CDR2 SVGIG come from the germline V gene (reference sequence). CDR3 length: 13 amino acids. CDR3 coding DNA: TGTGCCTGGAGTGTTTCCCCTACGGCTGAAGATTTCTTT. Translated: CAWSVSPTAEDFF. Full variable domain (missing parts from reference TRBV30 and TRBJ1-1): SQTIHQWPATLVQPVGSPLSLECTVEGTSNPNLYWYRQAAGRGLQLLFYSVGIGQISSEVPQNLSASRPQDRQFILSSKKLLLSDSGFYLCAWSVSPTAEDFFGQGTRLTVV.

Comments on this clonotype: A much larger clonotype is one base distant, so this may be a read error. The CDR3 here is CATSGGPNNEQFF. The DNA of the CDR3 is TGTGCCACCAGTGGCGGGCCGAACAATGAGCAGTTCTTC. The rearrangement links TRBV24-1 to TRBJ2-1; TRBD2 is a possible D gene (5 bases). CDR1 is KGHDR and CDR2 is SFDVKD in the germline V gene. The CDR3 runs 13 residues. Between the trimmed V and J ends, which lost 5 bases and 5 bases, there was a span of 9 bases.